This T cell receptor (beta chain) was sequenced for a study of graft-versus-host responses after intestinal transplantation. About the study: Recipients across the board were started on anti-thymocyte globulin induction, then kept on tacrolimus and steroids for approximately three years.

General study findings and limits: Graft-versus-host to host-versus-graft clonal ratios in allografts were high in patients with graft-donor T cell macrochimerism. Among recipient marrow samples, GvH clones were found; some appeared first in ileum or blood.

Measured with immunoSEQ multiplex PCR; TCRdb has only the in-frame clones, and not every one. The sample gives over 55,000 clones, over 75% of which show up once; around 0.37% is in the top ten. The junction had 3 bases not matched to a gene; V was cut back by 2 bases and J by 3 bases. There are 14 residues in the CDR3. Germline CDR1 reads SGHRS; CDR2 reads YFSETQ. A remark on this clone: The antigen remains unidentified. The identical CDR3 is also encoded by other nucleotide sequences in the sample.

The sequence was collected from a human donor who was the organ donor for an intestinal transplant. This specimen was unstimulated CD4+ T cells sorted from spleen or lymph node cells, taken before transplant. The V and J genes are TRBV5-1 and TRBJ1-2; TRBD1 aligns across 8 bases. CDR3 loop: CASSFSGGHYGYTF. The CDR3, as DNA: TGCGCCAGCAGCTTCTCAGGGGGCCACTATGGCTACACCTTC.